The clone carrying this TCR beta chain has a count of ten or more. The antigen remains unidentified. This sample is part of a study of T cells in Graves' hyperthyroidism and ophthalmopathy. Study-level background: Upon initial diagnosis and before any treatment, peripheral blood was collected.

The CDR3 extends over 16 amino acids. Germline CDR1 SGHTA, CDR2 FQGNSA. Trimming shortened V by 1 base and J by 3 bases, and 13 bases separated the two germline ends. The TCR beta CDR3 regions underwent amplification using RNA transcripts as the source. Initially, a first-round RT-PCR of the TCR CDR3 employed the HTBI primer set. TCRdb re-called the multiplex PCR reads with MiXCR, one entry per CDR3 protein. The sample records about 420,000 distinct CDR3 sequences, roughly 13% being singletons. PBMCs stemmed from 10 ml fresh peripheral blood. Whole-study findings and limits: A 13 V-J signature model discriminated ophthalmopathy versus stable hyperthyroidism.

Sequenced: blood. The rearrangement uses TRBV7-2 and TRBJ2-1; no firm D call. This clonotype was sampled from a woman aged 18-29 years with Graves' hyperthyroidism. The DNA of the CDR3 is TGTGCCAGCAGCTTAGAGGCCCCCGCGGACTACAATGAGCAGTTCTTC. Amino acids: CASSLEAPADYNEQFF. Drawing the rest from reference TRBV7-2 and TRBJ2-1, the complete variable domain is GAGVSQSPSNKVTEKGKDVELRCDPISGHTALYWYRQSLGQGLEFLIYFQGNSAPDKSGLPSDRFSAERTGGSVSTLTIQRTQQEDSAVYLCASSLEAPADYNEQFFGPGTRLTVL.